This T cell receptor (beta chain) was found in a study of stem cell transplantation in POMP-related autoinflammatory disease. For the study at large: Pre-transplant patients had naive-skewed CD4+ T cells and few CD8+ T cells.

PRAID featured prominent immunodeficiency. The CDR3 has 21 amino acids. Trimming cost V 4 bases and J 0 bases; bases outside gene matches: 13. The germline V gene encodes CDR1 KGHSH and CDR2 LQKENI. Generated by immunoSEQ multiplex PCR, the TCRdb table keeps only in-frame clones and is missing some. The sample lists 25,000 to 40,000 clones, approximately 86% occurring once. The sequence derives from a human donor with POMP-related autoinflammation and immune dysregulation (PRAID). The sample consisted of CD4+ T cells from PBMCs, taken before stem cell transplantation. This chain uses TRBV18 with TRBJ2-3, with 16 positions matching TRBD2. CDR3 sequence: CASSLTFPGLAGGKSTDTQYF. DNA of the CDR3: TGTGCCAGCTCACTAACTTTTCCGGGACTAGCGGGAGGGAAGAGCACAGATACGCAGTATTTT.